This TCR beta chain originates from a study of blood T cell repertoires in COVID-19. Participant reports of clinical history set cohort assignment. The data were produced by immunoSEQ multiplex PCR, yet TCRdb's version contains in-frame clones alone and is incomplete. The sample shows around 450,000 clones, approximately 90% of them seen only once. The junction had 3 bases not matched to a gene; V was cut back by 1 base and J by 0 bases. Looked up from germline, CDR1 is SGHAT and CDR2 is FQNNGV. This CDR3 is 15 amino acids long. The chain combines TRBV11-2 with TRBJ2-7; 7 positions agree with TRBD1. The sequenced sample was PBMCs or T cells enriched from blood (not recorded which). This TCR was recovered from a woman aged 18 to 35 who had recovered from COVID-19. The CDR3 spells CASSLAWDSSYEQYF. DNA of the CDR3: TGTGCCAGCAGCTTAGCCTGGGACAGCTCCTACGAGCAGTACTTC. The full variable domain, rest sourced from reference TRBV11-2 and TRBJ2-7, is EAGVAQSPRYKIIEKRQSVAFWCNPISGHATLYWYQQILGQGPKLLIQFQNNGVVDDSQLPKDRFSAERLKGVDSTLKIQPAKLEDSAVYLCASSLAWDSSYEQYFGPGTRLTVT.